This T cell receptor (beta chain) was retrieved from a study of shared clonotypes between healthy human individuals. Assay: immunoSEQ multiplex PCR; the TCRdb copy retains only in-frame clones and omits some. The table lists 2 million to 2.5 million clones, less than 95% of them singletons, with 0.37% in the top ten. The V segment lost 5 bases and the J segment 6 bases; nucleotides outside the gene matches: 25. This CDR3 contains 20 residues. The germline V gene encodes CDR1 MNHEY and CDR2 SMNVEV (reference sequence). This receptor was obtained from a man between 18 and 29 years old in good health. Some clones in this sample may be carry-over from other donors' samples. The sequenced sample was naive CD4+ T cells from PBMCs. As to subset: CD45RA+ positively selected. This chain joins TRBV27 and TRBJ1-1; 9 bases align to TRBD1. In nucleotides, the CDR3 is TGTGCCAGCAGTAACCGGGACAGGGTTAATAAGGGCGATTATAGGGCTGAAGCTTTCTTT. Protein: CASSNRDRVNKGDYRAEAFF.